The 7 T cell receptor beta chains listed next were all sequenced from one sample in a study of T cell changes during pregnancy in multiple sclerosis. Data came from immunoSEQ multiplex PCR; TCRdb stores just in-frame clones and leaves some out. This sample carries some 30,000 clones, over 75% of them seen once, and the ten largest clones take around 4.5%. Material: CD8+ T cells from peripheral blood mononuclear cells, obtained in the second trimester of pregnancy. Receptors originate from a female donor with multiple sclerosis, enrolled in a pregnancy study.

V gene TRBV7-2 combines with J gene TRBJ1-1, with D uncertain. From germline, CDR1 is SGHTA and CDR2 FQGNSA. The CDR3 extends over 12 amino acids. The V gene lost 4 bases and the J gene lost 0 bases, with 3 bases spanning the gap. The chain's CDR3 is CASSYLNTEAFF. CDR3 in DNA: TGTGCCAGCAGCTACTTGAACACTGAAGCTTTCTTT.

This chain joins TRBV5-4 and TRBJ2-1; maybe TRBD2 (6 bases). The CDR3 has 15 amino acids. The germline V and J ends were trimmed by 4 bases and 2 bases, with 13 bases remaining between them. The germline V gene has CDR1 SGHNT and CDR2 YYREEE (reference sequence). The CDR3 DNA sequence: TGTGCCAGCAGCGGCGCGGGAATGGCCTACAATGAGCAGTTCTTC. Translated, it gives CASSGAGMAYNEQFF.

This rearrangement joins TRBV7-2 to TRBJ2-7, with 8 bases lining up with TRBD2. After removal of 4 bases from V and 2 bases from J, the junction contained 7 bases not matched to a gene. The V gene's germline CDR1 is SGHTA and CDR2 FQGNSA. This CDR3 comprises 15 residues. The CDR3 sequence is CASSYQAGATYEQYF. DNA of the CDR3: TGTGCCAGCAGCTACCAAGCGGGAGCCACCTACGAGCAGTACTTC.

The chain combines TRBV5-1 with TRBJ2-5; 11 bases match TRBD2. The V gene's germline CDR1 is SGHRS and CDR2 YFSETQ. With 0 bases clipped from V and 4 bases from J, the junction kept 8 bases outside the gene matches. The CDR3 sequence is 17 residues long. The CDR3 nucleotides read TGCGCCAGCAGCTTGGAGGCTAGCGGGAGGCAAGGAGAGACCCAGTACTTC. Its protein product is CASSLEASGRQGETQYF.

The chain employs TRBV2 and TRBJ2-5, with a tentative D call TRBD2 (5 bases). The CDR3 totals 13 residues. Trimming removed 7 bases at V and 0 bases at J, with 9 bases between. Germline V gene data show CDR1 as SNHLY and CDR2 as FYNNEI. The CDR3 DNA is TGTGCCAGCATTTCGCGGGACCAAGAGACCCAGTACTTC. It translates to CASISRDQETQYF. The complete variable domain, with remaining parts taken from reference TRBV2 and TRBJ2-5, reads EPEVTQTPSHQVTQMGQEVILRCVPISNHLYFYWYRQILGQKVEFLVSFYNNEISEKSEIFDDQFSVERPDGSNFTLKIRSTKLEDSAMYFCASISRDQETQYFGPGTRLLVL.

V gene TRBV29-1 combines with J gene TRBJ1-1; D remains ambiguous. V was clipped by 3 bases and J by 2 bases, with 7 bases between them. This CDR3 is built from 12 residues. CDR1 SQVTM and CDR2 ANQGSEA come from the germline V gene. CDR3 in amino acids: CSVDPENTEAFF. As DNA, the CDR3 is TGCAGCGTTGATCCAGAAAACACTGAAGCTTTCTTT.

The chain uses TRBV28 and TRBJ2-5; 7 bases are shared with TRBD1. The CDR3 extends over 15 amino acids. V lost 10 bases to trimming and J lost 2 bases; unmatched junction nucleotides: 13. CDR1 is MDHEN and CDR2 is SYDVKM in the germline V gene. The CDR3 coding sequence is TGTGCCACCCTGACAGGGACCCTTTATCAAGAGACCCAGTACTTC. Encoded protein: CATLTGTLYQETQYF.